The next 2 T cell receptor beta chains were all read from a single sample in a study of cytomegalovirus exposure and HLA in healthy donors. PCR involved 60 Vbeta and 13 Jbeta primers. TCRdb's table, derived via immunoSEQ multiplex PCR, lists solely in-frame clones and lacks some. The sample records about 190,000 clones, over 60% being singletons. The sequenced sample was PBMCs. These TCRs come from a woman under 40 in good health and CMV-seropositive.

V gene TRBV6-5 combines with J gene TRBJ1-4, with a tentative D call TRBD1 (6 bases). The CDR3 loop spans 16 amino acids. From germline, CDR1 is MNHEY and CDR2 SVGAGI. With 4 bases removed from V and 8 bases from J, the gap between germline ends came to 20 bases. The CDR3 protein is CASSLSGAPRGEKLFF. The CDR3 DNA follows: TGTGCCAGCAGTTTATCCGGTGCACCCAGGGGAGAAAAACTGTTTTTT.

This clone showed up just once. This rearrangement joins TRBV19 to TRBJ1-3; unclear D gene. Germline V gene data show CDR1 as LNHDA and CDR2 as SQIVND (reference sequence). Trimming pared 1 base from V and 2 bases from J, leaving 12 bases between. There are 16 residues in the CDR3. The CDR3 sequence: CASSIASRLAGNTIYF. CDR3 coding DNA: TGTGCCAGTAGTATAGCCAGTCGACTCGCTGGAAACACCATATATTTT.